The next 31 T cell receptor beta chains were all read from a single sample in a study of blood T cell repertoires in COVID-19. Sequencing was performed with immunoSEQ multiplex PCR; in TCRdb, only in-frame clones are kept and a portion is missing. Of over 120,000 clones in the sample, about four fifths were seen once. Source material: PBMCs or T cells enriched from blood (not recorded which). Every receptor here comes from a man aged 50 to 59 who had recovered from COVID-19.

The sample holds a few counts of this clone. Other DNA sequences of this sample code for an identical CDR3. V gene TRBV19 combines with J gene TRBJ1-2; 9 nucleotides line up with TRBD1. The CDR3 has 13 residues. CDR1 and CDR2 (germline): LNHDA, SQIVND (reference sequence). The junction had 0 bases not matched to a gene; V was cut back by 1 base and J by 6 bases. CDR3 residues: CASSIGTGDGYTF. The CDR3 DNA follows: TGTGCCAGTAGTATAGGGACAGGGGATGGCTACACCTTC.

For the CDR3, the DNA is TGTGCCAGCAGGCGACGGGACAGGGACGCGGTGAGCACAGATACGCAGTATTTT. Amino acid sequence: CASRRRDRDAVSTDTQYF. This chain uses TRBV7-8 with TRBJ2-3; 9 nucleotides line up with TRBD1. CDR1 SGHVS and CDR2 FQNEAQ come from the germline V gene. The CDR3 spans 18 residues. The ends lost 6 bases at V and 0 bases at J; junction bases unmatched: 13. Based on the CDR3 plus reference TRBV7-8 and TRBJ2-3, the full variable domain is GAGVSQSPRYKVAKRGQDVALRCDPISGHVSLFWYQQALGQGPEFLTYFQNEAQLDKSGLPSDRFFAERPEGSVSTLKIQRTQQEDSAVYLCASRRRDRDAVSTDTQYFGPGTRLTVL.

This chain connects TRBV10-3 to TRBJ1-1; TRBD1 aligns across 10 bases. This CDR3 has 17 residues. Germline lookup yields CDR1 ENHRY and CDR2 SYGVKD. Unmatched junction bases numbered 5, after V lost 0 bases and J lost 1 base. The CDR3 loop reads CAISESGTGVGNTEAFF. The CDR3 region has the DNA TGTGCCATCAGTGAGTCCGGGACAGGGGTCGGGAACACTGAAGCTTTCTTT.

J is TRBJ2-1 and V is TRBV6-2 or TRBV6-3; possibly TRBD1 for D (5 bases). Trimming removed 2 bases at V and 3 bases at J, with 11 bases between. CDR1 is MNHEY and CDR2 is SVGEGT in the germline V gene. The CDR3 has 15 residues. For the CDR3, the DNA is TGTGCCAGCAGTTACGTGACAGATTACTACAATGAGCAGTTCTTC. This sequence encodes CASSYVTDYYNEQFF.

This chain links TRBV4-3 with TRBJ1-3; TRBD1 matches at 7 bases. This CDR3 has 17 amino acids. Unmatched junction bases numbered 9, after V lost 0 bases and J lost 4 bases. Germline loops: CDR1 LGHNA, CDR2 YSLEER. CDR3 DNA sequence: TGCGCCAGCAGCCAAGAACGACAGGGTAATATCGGAAACACCATATATTTT. This codes for CASSQERQGNIGNTIYF.

The chain has TRBV4-3 and TRBJ2-7; 9 nucleotides align to TRBD1. This CDR3 contains 16 residues. Germline V CDR1 and CDR2: LGHNA, YSLEER. Losses at the gene ends were 4 bases for V and 7 bases for J; bases not matched to a gene: 14. In DNA form, the CDR3 reads TGCGCCAGCAGCCGAGCCTCGACAGGGGGAGTGGGGGAGCAGTACTTC. It yields the protein CASSRASTGGVGEQYF.

CDR3 loop: CASSPPDRGQYGYTF. The CDR3 DNA follows: TGTGCCAGCAGTCCCCCGGACAGGGGGCAATATGGCTACACCTTC. This rearrangement joins TRBV27 to TRBJ1-2, with 11 positions matching TRBD1. Germline assignment: CDR1 MNHEY and CDR2 SMNVEV (reference sequence). The V segment lost 5 bases and the J segment 5 bases; nucleotides outside the gene matches: 7. The length of the CDR3 is 15 residues.

V usage is TRBV27 and J usage is TRBJ1-2, with D possibly TRBD1 on 6 matching bases. The CDR3 is made up of 14 amino acids. V was trimmed by 5 bases and J by 4 bases, leaving 14 bases between them. Germline V CDR1 and CDR2: MNHEY, SMNVEV (reference sequence). Here the CDR3 reads CASSAIQGSYGYTF. The CDR3 region has the DNA TGTGCCAGCAGTGCGATACAGGGTTCCTATGGCTACACCTTC.

CDR3 nucleotides: TGTGCCAGCAGTCCCTTACAGGGGCGGGGGGGAAACTATGGCTACACCTTC. It yields the protein CASSPLQGRGGNYGYTF. The genes are TRBV27 and TRBJ1-2; the match to TRBD1 covers 7 bases. The germline CDR1 and CDR2 sequences are MNHEY and SMNVEV (reference sequence). There are 17 residues in the CDR3. Trimming took 5 bases from V and 2 from J; bases not matched to a gene: 14.

Comment on this clone: Other nucleotide sequences in the sample specify the same CDR3. The chain has TRBV19 and TRBJ1-5, with TRBD1 matching over 7 bases. CDR1 is LNHDA and CDR2 is SQIVND in the germline V gene (reference sequence). The CDR3 contains 14 residues. V trimming: 5 bases; J trimming: 4 bases; junction bases outside the gene matches: 5. CDR3 DNA sequence: TGTGCCAGTAGTTCACAGGGGACAAATCAGCCCCAGCATTTT. Its translation: CASSSQGTNQPQHF.

This clone showed up just once. The chain combines TRBV9 with TRBJ1-6, with D hard to call. From germline, CDR1 is SGDLS and CDR2 YYNGEE. Trimming removed 0 bases at V and 7 bases at J, with 5 bases between. CDR3 length: 13 residues. This CDR3 reads CASSVAENSPLHF. In DNA form, the CDR3 reads TGTGCCAGCAGCGTAGCGGAGAATTCACCCCTCCACTTT.

This chain connects TRBV3-1 (or the pseudogene TRBV3-2) to TRBJ2-3; 10 bases fit TRBD2. CDR3 length equals 19 residues. Germline V gives CDR1 LGHDT, CDR2 YNNKEL (reference sequence). V lost 0 bases to trimming and J lost 5 bases; unmatched junction nucleotides: 14. CDR3 protein: CASSQDVSKRGGRGDTQYF. CDR3 nucleotide sequence: TGTGCCAGCAGCCAAGATGTGTCGAAGCGGGGGGGCCGTGGAGATACGCAGTATTTT.

The V and J genes are TRBV7-3 and TRBJ2-5, with 11 nucleotides matching TRBD2. Germline assignment: CDR1 SGHTA and CDR2 FQGTGA. V shed 4 bases and J 1 base; nucleotides not matched to a gene: 2. The CDR3 length is 15 residues. CDR3 amino acids: CASSSGTSGQETQYF. In nucleotides, the CDR3 is TGTGCCAGCAGCTCCGGGACTAGCGGCCAAGAGACCCAGTACTTC.

The chain couples TRBV9 to TRBJ1-6; a possible D gene is TRBD1 (5 bases). Germline CDR1 SGDLS, CDR2 YYNGEE. V was shortened by 4 bases and J by 6 bases, with 11 bases between the two germline ends. The CDR3 extends over 14 amino acids. DNA of the CDR3: TGTGCCAGCAGCCCACGACAGAGTAATTCACCCCTCCACTTT. Protein product: CASSPRQSNSPLHF.

This chain connects TRBV10-3 to TRBJ1-6; D gene unclear. The germline V gene has CDR1 ENHRY and CDR2 SYGVKD. The ends were cut back, 10 bases at V and 0 bases at J, with 7 bases in the middle. The length of the CDR3 is 13 residues. CDR3 region: CATADSYNSPLHF. The CDR3 DNA reads TGTGCCACGGCGGACTCCTATAATTCACCCCTCCACTTT.

The chain combines TRBV5-5 with TRBJ1-5; TRBD1 matches 10 bases. V shed 3 bases and J 0 bases; nucleotides not matched to a gene: 0. The CDR3 length is 15 residues. The V gene's germline CDR1 is SGHKS and CDR2 YYEKEE (reference sequence). This CDR3 reads CASSWDRGSNQPQHF. The CDR3 DNA sequence: TGTGCCAGCAGCTGGGACAGGGGTAGCAATCAGCCCCAGCATTTT.

V usage is TRBV2 and J usage is TRBJ1-5, with D possibly TRBD1 on 5 matching bases. Germline CDR1 is SNHLY and CDR2 is FYNNEI. The ends were cut back, 5 bases at V and 5 bases at J, with 13 bases in the middle. The CDR3 totals 14 residues. CDR3 sequence reads: CASSSSTVDQPQHF. The CDR3 nucleotides read TGTGCCAGCAGTTCCTCGACAGTGGATCAGCCCCAGCATTTT.

A remark on this clone: One junction end does not reproduce the germline sequence, and a read error may be involved. CDR3 nucleotides: TGCTCCAGCAGGAGAGAATTTAATTCACCCCTCCACTTT. Translation: CSSRREFNSPLHF. This chain connects TRBV5-1 to TRBJ1-6; no definite D call. Germline lookup yields CDR1 SGHRS and CDR2 YFSETQ. This CDR3 is 13 amino acids long. Based on the CDR3 plus reference TRBV5-1 and TRBJ1-6, the full variable domain is KAGVTQTPRYLIKTRGQQVTLSCSPISGHRSVSWYQQTPGQGLQFLFEYFSETQRNKGNFPGRFSGRQFSNSRSEMNVSTLELGDSALYLCSSRREFNSPLHFGNGTRLTVT.

The chain recombines TRBV3-1 (or the pseudogene TRBV3-2) with TRBJ1-1; D gene unclear. V dropped 4 bases and J dropped 6 bases, with 15 bases sitting between them. Germline CDR1 reads LGHDT; CDR2 reads YNNKEL (reference sequence). The CDR3 extends over 14 amino acids. This CDR3 is CASSPHGEGSEAFF. For the CDR3, the DNA is TGTGCCAGCAGCCCCCACGGCGAGGGCTCTGAAGCTTTCTTT.

V is TRBV29-1 and J is TRBJ2-1, with D possibly being TRBD2 (5 bases). The CDR3 has 13 residues. V was trimmed by 5 bases and J by 9 bases, leaving 17 bases between them. The V gene's germline CDR1 is SQVTM and CDR2 ANQGSEA. The CDR3 sequence is CSVYGKGESEQFF. Here the CDR3 DNA reads TGCAGCGTTTACGGGAAGGGTGAGAGTGAGCAGTTCTTC.

The rearrangement joins TRBV5-4 to TRBJ1-3; perhaps TRBD1 as D (5 bases). Per the germline V gene, CDR1 is SGHNT and CDR2 is YYREEE (reference sequence). The CDR3 is 16 amino acids. V lost 4 bases to trimming and J lost 5 bases, with 19 bases between them. In nucleotides, the CDR3 is TGTGCCAGCAGCCCAAACGGCGGACAAAGAAGAAACACCATATATTTT. Translation: CASSPNGGQRRNTIYF. Looking up the rest from reference TRBV5-4 and TRBJ1-3 gives the full variable domain: ETGVTQSPTHLIKTRGQQVTLRCSSQSGHNTVSWYQQALGQGPQFIFQYYREEENGRGNFPPRFSGLQFPNYSSELNVNALELDDSALYLCASSPNGGQRRNTIYFGEGSWLTVV.

CDR3 DNA: TGTGCCAGCAGTTTAGGAGACTATGGCTACACCTTC. This codes for CASSLGDYGYTF. The chain uses TRBV28 and TRBJ1-2; D not certain. CDR1 and CDR2 (germline): MDHEN, SYDVKM. V was pared by 2 bases and J by 3 bases, with 4 bases between. The CDR3 consists of 12 residues.

This clone was recorded once. V is TRBV5-5 and J is TRBJ2-1; TRBD1 agrees at 9 bases. CDR1 and CDR2 (germline): SGHKS, YYEKEE (reference sequence). The ends lost 2 bases at V and 10 bases at J; junction bases unmatched: 4. This CDR3 is built from 13 residues. Here the CDR3 DNA reads TGTGCCAGCAGCTTCCTAGGACAGGGGGAGCAGTTCTTC. Translated: CASSFLGQGEQFF.

This rearrangement joins TRBV27 to TRBJ1-5; D is possibly TRBD1 (5 bases). The germline V gene encodes CDR1 MNHEY and CDR2 SMNVEV (reference sequence). This CDR3 is built from 15 residues. Trimming pared 2 bases from V and 2 bases from J, leaving 10 bases between. The CDR3 DNA is TGTGCCAGCAGTTTAATGGCAGGGCGCAATCAGCCCCAGCATTTT. Amino acid sequence: CASSLMAGRNQPQHF.

The V gene is TRBV6-2 or TRBV6-3, the J gene TRBJ1-4; no clear D gene. Germline CDR1 is MNHEY and CDR2 is SVGEGT. Trimming shortened V by 3 bases and J by 7 bases, and 12 bases separated the two germline ends. This CDR3 has 14 amino acids. In nucleotides, the CDR3 is TGTGCCAGCAGTTATACTCGTTACAGTGAAAAACTGTTTTTT. This codes for CASSYTRYSEKLFF.

This clone was seen a handful of times. The chain couples TRBV16 to TRBJ1-5; TRBD1 matches at 7 bases. V shed 9 bases and J 3 bases; nucleotides not matched to a gene: 11. This CDR3 has 15 residues. Germline CDR1 is KGHSY and CDR2 is FQNENV. The CDR3 protein is CASSGQGGFNQPQHF. CDR3 sequence (DNA): TGTGCCAGTTCGGGGCAGGGGGGTTTCAATCAGCCCCAGCATTTT.

The V call is TRBV19, the J call TRBJ1-5; D unresolved. V dropped 6 bases and J dropped 3 bases, with 15 bases sitting between them. This CDR3 is built from 15 residues. CDR1 is LNHDA and CDR2 is SQIVND in the germline V gene (reference sequence). DNA for the CDR3: TGTGCCAGTAGCGCGAAGACACGGTCCAATCAGCCCCAGCATTTT. It encodes CASSAKTRSNQPQHF.

This clone is a singleton in its sample. The V call is TRBV4-1, the J call TRBJ1-6; 7 positions match TRBD1. Germline loops: CDR1 MGHRA, CDR2 YSYEKL. CDR3 size: 16 residues. With 2 bases clipped from V and 6 bases from J, the junction kept 7 bases outside the gene matches. CDR3 DNA: TGCGCCAGCAGCCAAATCAGGGGGGAGCGTAATTCACCCCTCCACTTT. As protein: CASSQIRGERNSPLHF.

V and J are TRBV2 and TRBJ1-5; 12 bases map to TRBD1. Germline CDR1 and CDR2: SNHLY and FYNNEI. The CDR3 extends over 15 amino acids. J gave up 6 bases and V 3 bases, and 3 bases lay outside the gene matches. The CDR3 DNA reads as TGTGCCAGCAGTGACGGGACAGGGGGCTTTCAGCCCCAGCATTTT. This encodes CASSDGTGGFQPQHF.

This clone was seen more than once but under ten times. V is TRBV29-1 and J is TRBJ2-5, with D possibly matching TRBD1 (6 bases). CDR3 size: 11 residues. Trimming cost V 6 bases and J 4 bases, with 9 bases left between them. Germline V gives CDR1 SQVTM, CDR2 ANQGSEA. This CDR3 is CSVTQGETQYF. The CDR3 DNA reads TGCAGCGTGACACAGGGAGAGACCCAGTACTTC.

The chain combines TRBV7-6 with TRBJ2-1, with TRBD2 matching over 13 bases. Germline V lookup: CDR1 SGHVS, CDR2 FNYEAQ. The CDR3 spans 15 residues. V gave up 5 bases and J gave up 9 bases; unmatched junction bases: 7. CDR3 protein: CASSALAGGPSEQFF. The CDR3 DNA reads TGTGCCAGCAGCGCACTAGCGGGGGGGCCTTCTGAGCAGTTCTTC.